Shown below are 19 T cell receptor beta chains from a single sample sequenced in a study of T cells after yellow fever vaccination. One entry per CDR3 protein, called by TCRdb with MiXCR from the 5' RACE reads. The repertoire holds approximately 250,000 distinct CDR3 sequences, with about 5.2% as singletons. Sequencing used CD4+ T cells sorted from PBMCs, obtained on the day of the yellow fever booster vaccination. The receptor source for this set is a man aged 18 to 29 who received the YFV17D yellow fever vaccine.

In the case of this clonotype: The junction departs from the called germline gene at one end, perhaps through a read error. The rearrangement joins TRBV7-1 to TRBJ2-2, with a weak D call TRBD2 (5 bases). TRBV7-1 is flagged as an ORF with uncertain function. This CDR3 is built from 15 residues. CDR3 sequence reads: CASSSSGRYTGELIF. CDR3 sequence (DNA): TGTGCCAGCAGCTCGTCCGGCAGGTACACCGGGGAGCTGATTTTT.

This clonotype was seen more than once but under ten times. The CDR3 loop reads CASSRSAGIYEQYF. CDR3 sequence (DNA): TGTGCCAGCAGTAGATCGGCAGGGATCTACGAGCAGTACTTC. The gene calls are TRBV27 and TRBJ2-7, with TRBD1 as a possible D gene (5 bases). From germline, CDR1 is MNHEY and CDR2 SMNVEV (reference sequence). The CDR3 runs to 14 residues. The V and J ends lost 5 bases and 3 bases respectively, with 14 bases between them.

This clonotype was found many times. V usage is TRBV7-9 and J usage is TRBJ1-1, with TRBD1 matching 9 bases. The V segment lost 5 bases and the J segment 0 bases; nucleotides outside the gene matches: 10. CDR1 SEHNR and CDR2 FQNEAQ come from the germline V gene (reference sequence). There are 17 residues in the CDR3. This CDR3 reads CASSRPGDRGMNTEAFF. CDR3 nucleotides: TGTGCCAGCAGCAGACCCGGTGACAGGGGGATGAACACTGAAGCTTTCTTT.

This clonotype was counted only a few times. The DNA of the CDR3 is TGCAGTGCTAGAGATCCGGCGGAAGGGACGGCTGGAAACACCATATATTTT. Protein sequence: CSARDPAEGTAGNTIYF. The rearrangement joins TRBV20-1 to TRBJ1-3, with D tentatively TRBD1 (5 bases). CDR1 and CDR2 from the germline V gene are DFQATT and SNEGSKA (reference sequence). The CDR3 sequence is 17 residues long. The germline V and J ends were trimmed by 0 bases and 2 bases, with 17 bases remaining between them.

This clonotype was seen more than once but under ten times. The CDR3 is CASSLESSGGPQHF. The CDR3 DNA sequence: TGTGCCAGCAGCTTGGAAAGCTCGGGAGGGCCCCAGCATTTT. The genes are TRBV5-5 and TRBJ1-5, with D unresolved. V gave up 0 bases and J gave up 9 bases, with 13 bases separating them. The CDR3 runs to 14 residues. Germline values: CDR1 SGHKS, CDR2 YYEKEE (reference sequence).

This clonotype has more than one count but fewer than ten. The V and J genes are TRBV6-5 and TRBJ2-5, with D possibly being TRBD1 (7 bases). Germline lookup yields CDR1 MNHEY and CDR2 SVGAGI. This CDR3 contains 15 residues. V lost 6 bases and J 3 bases, leaving 17 bases between the germline ends. In DNA, the CDR3 is TGTGCCAGCAGCTGGACAGGAGGGTATGAAGAGACCCAGTACTTC. It encodes CASSWTGGYEETQYF.

This clonotype was observed a handful of times. V gene TRBV7-2 combines with J gene TRBJ2-1; tentatively, D is TRBD1 or TRBD2 (5 bases each). This CDR3 region has 15 residues. Germline CDR1 reads SGHTA; CDR2 reads FQGNSA. Deletions cut 4 bases from V and 0 bases from J, with 10 bases between. This chain's CDR3 is CASSWDRSSYNEQFF. DNA of the CDR3: TGTGCCAGCAGCTGGGACCGCAGCTCCTACAATGAGCAGTTCTTC.

In its sample, this clonotype was seen many times. The CDR3 sequence: CASLLKVLRGLRVPGRNTDTQYF. The CDR3 DNA follows: TGTGCCAGCCTATTAAAAGTGTTGAGGGGACTCCGGGTACCCGGACGTAACACAGATACGCAGTATTTT. J is TRBJ2-3 and V is TRBV12-3 or TRBV12-4, with D maybe TRBD2 (6 bases). Deletions cut 8 bases from V and 2 bases from J, with 41 bases between. The CDR3 consists of 23 residues.

This clonotype was picked up a small number of times. The J gene is TRBJ2-1, the V gene TRBV20-1; no firm D call. The germline V gene has CDR1 DFQATT and CDR2 SNEGSKA (reference sequence). This CDR3 has 11 amino acids. V shed 3 bases and J shed 15 bases, with 15 bases lying between them. CDR3 sequence (DNA): TGCAGTGCTAGTAAGGAAGGTTCAGGGTTCTTC. Translating it yields CSASKEGSGFF.

The chain employs TRBV29-1 and TRBJ2-3, with TRBD2 as a possible D gene (5 bases). Germline V lookup: CDR1 SQVTM, CDR2 ANQGSEA. V dropped 4 bases and J dropped 2 bases, with 10 bases sitting between them. This CDR3 region has 13 residues. The DNA for the CDR3 is TGCAGCGTTGGAGGGCGAACCACAGATACGCAGTATTTT. It yields the protein CSVGGRTTDTQYF.

V and J are TRBV19 and TRBJ2-4; D tentatively fits TRBD1 or TRBD2 (6 bases each). The length of the CDR3 is 14 residues. CDR1 LNHDA and CDR2 SQIVND come from the germline V gene (reference sequence). V was cut by 4 bases and J by 7 bases, with 14 bases left in between. CDR3 region: CASSTTGRRNIQYF. The CDR3 DNA reads as TGTGCCAGTAGTACTACAGGGAGGCGGAACATTCAGTACTTC.

This clonotype was counted a few times. The rearrangement links TRBV20-1 to TRBJ1-3; D ambiguous. V gave up 6 bases and J gave up 3 bases, with 12 bases separating them. The CDR3 contains 13 residues. Germline assignment: CDR1 DFQATT and CDR2 SNEGSKA (reference sequence). CDR3 region: CSARIRRGNTIYF. Here the CDR3 DNA reads TGCAGTGCCAGGATACGCCGTGGAAACACCATATATTTT.

This clonotype has a handful of counts. The chain recombines TRBV5-6 with TRBJ2-7; 12 bases map to TRBD1. The germline V gene encodes CDR1 SGHDT and CDR2 YYEEEE. This CDR3 region has 15 residues. J lost 5 bases, V lost 0 bases, and 3 bases had no gene match. CDR3 bases: TGTGCCAGCAGCTTGGTGGGACAGGGGGCCAACGAGCAGTACTTC. Protein sequence: CASSLVGQGANEQYF.

This clonotype was recorded a few times. The J gene is TRBJ1-1, the V gene TRBV4-3; D call uncertain. CDR1 LGHNA and CDR2 YSLEER come from the germline V gene. The CDR3 spans 16 residues. The V end lost 0 bases, the J end lost 1 base, and 12 bases lay between the germline ends. CDR3 in DNA: TGCGCCAGCAGCCAAGATTTGTTCCGAGGGAACACTGAAGCTTTCTTT. Translating it yields CASSQDLFRGNTEAFF.

In its sample, this clonotype was seen many times. The chain is built from TRBV20-1 and TRBJ2-3, with 10 bases aligning to TRBD2. Looked up from germline, CDR1 is DFQATT and CDR2 is SNEGSKA (reference sequence). Unmatched junction bases numbered 15, after V lost 1 base and J lost 5 bases. The CDR3 is 18 residues long. The CDR3 sequence is CSARAPPALAGKIDTQYF. The CDR3 coding sequence is TGCAGTGCTAGAGCCCCGCCCGCACTAGCGGGGAAGATAGATACGCAGTATTTT.

This clonotype came up many times. The V gene is TRBV10-1, the J gene TRBJ2-7; TRBD2 matches 10 bases. The CDR3 covers 14 residues. Germline loops: CDR1 WNHNN, CDR2 SYGVQD (reference sequence). Unmatched junction bases numbered 3, after V lost 5 bases and J lost 2 bases. CDR3 in DNA: TGCGCCAGCAGTCCTCTAGCGGGGGCCTACGAGCAGTACTTC. Protein product: CASSPLAGAYEQYF.

CDR3 region: CASSQQGPLHF. CDR3 nucleotide sequence: TGTGCCAGCAGCCAACAGGGTCCCCTCCACTTT. V gene TRBV7-9 combines with J gene TRBJ1-6; perhaps TRBD1 as D (6 bases). The CDR3 consists of 11 residues. Germline V lookup: CDR1 SEHNR, CDR2 FQNEAQ (reference sequence). Deletions cut 5 bases from V and 13 bases from J, with 9 bases between. The full variable domain, completed using reference TRBV7-9 and TRBJ1-6, is DTGVSQNPRHKITKRGQNVTFRCDPISEHNRLYWYRQTLGQGPEFLTYFQNEAQLEKSRLLSDRFSAERPKGSFSTLEIQRTEQGDSAMYLCASSQQGPLHFGNGTRLTVT.

The table lists this clonotype with a few counts. The gene calls are TRBV12-3 or TRBV12-4 and TRBJ2-7; D remains unclear. The CDR3 is 14 residues long. V lost 2 bases and J 2 bases, leaving 10 bases between the germline ends. The CDR3 spells CASSLSDGPYEQYV. The CDR3 bases are TGTGCCAGCAGTTTATCGGACGGACCCTACGAGCAGTACGTC.

This clonotype came up many times. The chain carries TRBV7-2 and TRBJ2-3; D uncertain. The CDR3 consists of 14 residues. The V gene's germline CDR1 is SGHTA and CDR2 FQGNSA. V was cut by 3 bases and J by 2 bases, with 9 bases left in between. The CDR3 loop is CASSFGKVTDTQYF. The CDR3 DNA sequence: TGTGCCAGCAGCTTTGGGAAGGTCACAGATACGCAGTATTTT.